One and the same sample provided the 10 T cell receptor beta chains below, sequenced in a study of molecular identifiers for immune sequencing clone quantification. Via MiXCR, TCRdb re-called the PCR reads, giving one row per CDR3 protein. Of approximately 670,000 distinct CDR3 sequences listed, 20% were seen once; the top ten hold around 0.86%. Input material: naive CD8+ T cells from blood, with Jurkat cell RNA spiked in. The subset was: FACS-sorted CD8+CD4-CCR7+CD45RA+ naive T cells. These receptors all come from a human donor in good health. Some libraries in this study had Jurkat cell RNA spiked in.

This clonotype was seen many times. This rearrangement joins TRBV9 to TRBJ2-3; D may be TRBD1 or TRBD2 (5 bases each). CDR1 and CDR2 from the germline V gene are SGDLS and YYNGEE. Deletions cut 0 bases from V and 7 bases from J, with 12 bases between. CDR3 length: 14 residues. The DNA of the CDR3 is TGTGCCAGCAGCGTAGGAGCGGCGGACAATACGCAGTATTTT. It translates to CASSVGAADNTQYF.

This clonotype was detected many times. The rearrangement joins TRBV6-5 to TRBJ2-3; TRBD1 matches at 11 bases. The V and J ends lost 5 bases and 4 bases, in that order; junction bases with no gene match: 14. In germline, CDR1 is MNHEY, CDR2 SVGAGI. The CDR3 has 18 residues. The chain's CDR3 is CASSPGTGGWGGADTQYF. In DNA form, the CDR3 reads TGTGCCAGCAGTCCCGGGACAGGGGGGTGGGGAGGGGCAGATACGCAGTATTTT.

This clonotype has at least ten counts. The V and J genes are TRBV27 and TRBJ1-1; D unresolved. Germline CDR1 MNHEY, CDR2 SMNVEV (reference sequence). The CDR3 length is 14 residues. Trimming shortened V by 3 bases and J by 0 bases, and 8 bases separated the two germline ends. The CDR3 loop reads CASSLGLMNTEAFF. DNA of the CDR3: TGTGCCAGCAGTTTGGGCCTCATGAACACTGAAGCTTTCTTT.

The rearrangement uses TRBV9 and TRBJ2-5, with D possibly called TRBD1 or TRBD2 (6 bases each). Looked up from germline, CDR1 is SGDLS and CDR2 is YYNGEE. Deletions cut 4 bases from V and 7 bases from J, with 23 bases between. The length of the CDR3 is 16 residues. CDR3 nucleotides: TGTGCCAGCAGCACCGAGGGCGTATATGAGGGGGGGACCCAGTACTTC. It specifies CASSTEGVYEGGTQYF.

J is TRBJ2-7 and V is TRBV27; 11 positions match TRBD2. Germline-derived CDR1 and CDR2 are MNHEY and SMNVEV (reference sequence). Trimming took 5 bases from V and 3 from J; bases not matched to a gene: 9. There are 16 residues in the CDR3. In nucleotides, the CDR3 is TGTGCCAGCAGTCCCACCCCGGGACTAGCGGTCTACGAGCAGTACTTC. Amino acid sequence: CASSPTPGLAVYEQYF.

This chain uses TRBV10-3 with TRBJ1-5, with TRBD1 identical over 7 bases. Germline CDR1 is ENHRY and CDR2 is SYGVKD. J was trimmed by 5 bases and V by 4 bases; bases with no gene match: 5. CDR3 length: 14 amino acids. The CDR3 DNA follows: TGTGCCATCAGTGGGACCCAGGGGGATCAGCCCCAGCATTTT. The encoded protein is CAISGTQGDQPQHF.

This clonotype has at least ten counts. The rearrangement uses TRBV7-6 and TRBJ2-5; TRBD2 is a possible D gene (5 bases). The ends were cut back, 5 bases at V and 5 bases at J, with 18 bases in the middle. This CDR3 contains 15 residues. CDR1 SGHVS and CDR2 FNYEAQ come from the germline V gene. The CDR3 DNA follows: TGTGCCAGCAGCGGACGGGATTCACCCCGGGAGACCCAGTACTTC. The encoded protein is CASSGRDSPRETQYF.

This clonotype has ten or more counts. CDR3 in amino acids: CASSGRDTYNEQFF. DNA for the CDR3: TGTGCCAGCAGCGGCAGGGATACCTACAATGAGCAGTTCTTC. V gene TRBV9 combines with J gene TRBJ2-1; weak D call: TRBD1 (5 bases). Trimming removed 3 bases from V and 2 bases from J, with 9 bases in between. The CDR3 runs 14 residues. Germline V gene sequence: CDR1 SGDLS, CDR2 YYNGEE.

Worth noting for this clonotype: A much larger clone differs from this one at a single base, so this may be a read error. The DNA of the CDR3 is TGTGCCTGCAGTCGTGCCCCCGGGACTACCAATGAGCAGTTCTTC. Translated, it gives CACSRAPGTTNEQFF. The chain recombines TRBV7-6 with TRBJ2-1, with TRBD2 matching over 7 bases. The V gene's germline CDR1 is SGHVS and CDR2 FNYEAQ. The CDR3 spans 15 residues.

This clonotype appeared many times. The rearrangement uses TRBV5-4 and TRBJ2-7, with TRBD1 as a possible D gene (5 bases). The CDR3 consists of 14 residues. Germline V lookup: CDR1 SGHNT, CDR2 YYREEE (reference sequence). V was shortened by 4 bases and J by 0 bases, with 11 bases between the two germline ends. CDR3 DNA sequence: TGTGCCAGCAGCGTCCGACAGAACTCCTACGAGCAGTACTTC. Amino acids: CASSVRQNSYEQYF. The variable domain in full, with the rest retrieved from reference TRBV5-4 and TRBJ2-7, is ETGVTQSPTHLIKTRGQQVTLRCSSQSGHNTVSWYQQALGQGPQFIFQYYREEENGRGNFPPRFSGLQFPNYSSELNVNALELDDSALYLCASSVRQNSYEQYFGPGTRLTVT.